In its sample, the clone carrying this TCR beta chain was seen once. This entry is derived from a study of T cell responses to AZD1222 COVID-19 vaccine. Study background: Some second doses came at about 4 weeks and others at about 12 weeks; these were pooled.

Profiled with immunoSEQ multiplex PCR; TCRdb holds only in-frame clones, not every one. The sample includes 150,000 or so clones, 94% of them seen just once. The V end was cut by 0 bases, the J end by 1 base, with 10 bases between. The CDR3 runs to 15 residues. Germline lookup yields CDR1 SGHTS and CDR2 YDEGEE. The material sequenced was peripheral blood, taken on day 0 of AZD1222 vaccination. This clonotype was sampled from an adult in good health. The V call is TRBV5-8, the J call TRBJ1-1; D gene ambiguous. Here the CDR3 DNA reads TGTGCCAGCAGCTTGGAAGGGCGGACGAACACTGAAGCTTTCTTT. It encodes CASSLEGRTNTEAFF.